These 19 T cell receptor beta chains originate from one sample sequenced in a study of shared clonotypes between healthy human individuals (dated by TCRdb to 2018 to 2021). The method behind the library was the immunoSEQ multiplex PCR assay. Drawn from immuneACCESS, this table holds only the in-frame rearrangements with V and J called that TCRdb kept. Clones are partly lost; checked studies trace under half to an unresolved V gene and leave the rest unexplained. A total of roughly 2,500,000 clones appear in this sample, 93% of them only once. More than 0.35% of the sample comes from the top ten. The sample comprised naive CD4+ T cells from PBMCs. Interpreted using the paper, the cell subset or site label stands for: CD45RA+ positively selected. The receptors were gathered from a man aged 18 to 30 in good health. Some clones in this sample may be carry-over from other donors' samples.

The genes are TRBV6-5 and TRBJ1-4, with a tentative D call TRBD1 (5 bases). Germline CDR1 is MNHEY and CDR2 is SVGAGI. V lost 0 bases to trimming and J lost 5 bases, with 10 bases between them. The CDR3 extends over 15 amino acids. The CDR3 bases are TGTGCCAGCAGTTACTCGGGGGTGGCGAATGAAAAACTGTTTTTT. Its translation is CASSYSGVANEKLFF.

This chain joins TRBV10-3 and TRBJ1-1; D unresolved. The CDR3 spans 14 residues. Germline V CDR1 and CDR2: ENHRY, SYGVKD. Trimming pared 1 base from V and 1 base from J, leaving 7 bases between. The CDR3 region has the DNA TGTGCCATCAGTGAGTTCGGTAAGAACACTGAAGCTTTCTTT. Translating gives CAISEFGKNTEAFF.

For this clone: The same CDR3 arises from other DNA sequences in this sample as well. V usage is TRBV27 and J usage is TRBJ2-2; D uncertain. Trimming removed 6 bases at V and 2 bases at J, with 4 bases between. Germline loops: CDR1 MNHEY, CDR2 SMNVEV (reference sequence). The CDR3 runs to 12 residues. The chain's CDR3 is CASSINTGELFF. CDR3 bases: TGTGCCAGCAGCATAAACACCGGGGAGCTGTTTTTT.

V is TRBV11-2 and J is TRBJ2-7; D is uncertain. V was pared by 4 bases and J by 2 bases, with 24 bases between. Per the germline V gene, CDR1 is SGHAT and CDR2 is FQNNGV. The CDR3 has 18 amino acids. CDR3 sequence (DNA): TGTGCCAGCAGCTCGCCCCGGTCTAGACCCATACATCCCTACGAGCAGTACTTC. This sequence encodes CASSSPRSRPIHPYEQYF.

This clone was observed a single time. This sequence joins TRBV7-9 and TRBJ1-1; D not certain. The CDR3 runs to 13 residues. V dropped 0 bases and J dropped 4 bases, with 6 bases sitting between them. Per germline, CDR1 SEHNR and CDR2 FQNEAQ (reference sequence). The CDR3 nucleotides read TGTGCCAGCAGCTTAGCGATGGCCACTGAAGCTTTCTTT. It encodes CASSLAMATEAFF.

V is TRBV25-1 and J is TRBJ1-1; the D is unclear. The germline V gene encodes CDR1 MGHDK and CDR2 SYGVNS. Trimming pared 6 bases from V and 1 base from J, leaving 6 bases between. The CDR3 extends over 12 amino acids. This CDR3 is CASRTENTEAFF. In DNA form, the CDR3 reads TGTGCCAGCAGAACAGAGAACACTGAAGCTTTCTTT.

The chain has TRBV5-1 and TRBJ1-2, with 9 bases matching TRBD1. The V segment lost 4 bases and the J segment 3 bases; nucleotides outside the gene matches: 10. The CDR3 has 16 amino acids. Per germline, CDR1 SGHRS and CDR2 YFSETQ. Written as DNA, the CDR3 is TGCGCCAGCAGCCAGGGACAGGGCGGAGGGGACTATGGCTACACCTTC. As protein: CASSQGQGGGDYGYTF.

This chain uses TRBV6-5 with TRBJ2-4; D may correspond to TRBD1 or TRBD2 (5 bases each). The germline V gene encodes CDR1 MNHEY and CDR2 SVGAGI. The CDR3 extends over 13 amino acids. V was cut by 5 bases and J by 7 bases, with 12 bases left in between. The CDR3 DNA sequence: TGTGCCAGCAGTGACCGGGGCGCCAACATTCAGTACTTC. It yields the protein CASSDRGANIQYF.

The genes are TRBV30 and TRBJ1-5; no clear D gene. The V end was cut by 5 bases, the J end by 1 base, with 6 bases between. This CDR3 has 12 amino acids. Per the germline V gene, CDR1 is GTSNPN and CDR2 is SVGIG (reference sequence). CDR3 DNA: TGTGCCTGGGGCCGCAGCAATCAGCCCCAGCATTTT. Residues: CAWGRSNQPQHF. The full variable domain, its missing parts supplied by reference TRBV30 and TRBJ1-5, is SQTIHQWPATLVQPVGSPLSLECTVEGTSNPNLYWYRQAAGRGLQLLFYSVGIGQISSEVPQNLSASRPQDRQFILSSKKLLLSDSGFYLCAWGRSNQPQHFGDGTRLSIL.

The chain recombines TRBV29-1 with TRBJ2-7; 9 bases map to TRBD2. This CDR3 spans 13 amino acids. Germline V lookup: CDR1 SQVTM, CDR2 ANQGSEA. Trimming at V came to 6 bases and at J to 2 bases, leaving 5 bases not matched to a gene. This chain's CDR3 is CSVRGLATYEQYF. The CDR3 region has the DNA TGCAGCGTGAGGGGACTAGCCACCTACGAGCAGTACTTC.

This chain's CDR3 is CASSLDLGQANYGYTF. The CDR3 nucleotides are TGTGCCAGCAGCTTAGACCTGGGACAGGCTAACTATGGCTACACCTTC. The chain couples TRBV7-2 to TRBJ1-2; TRBD1 matches 8 bases. The CDR3 length is 16 residues. V was pared by 1 base and J by 0 bases, with 4 bases of the junction left unmatched. Germline V gene sequence: CDR1 SGHTA, CDR2 FQGNSA.

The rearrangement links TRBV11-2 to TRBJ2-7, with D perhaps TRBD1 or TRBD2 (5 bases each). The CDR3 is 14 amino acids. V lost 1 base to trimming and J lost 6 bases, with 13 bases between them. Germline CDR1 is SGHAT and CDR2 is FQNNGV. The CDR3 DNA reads TGTGCCAGCAGCTTAGGTTCAGGGAGCAGCGAGCAGTACTTC. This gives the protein CASSLGSGSSEQYF.

CDR3 loop: CASSTDIYTF. For the CDR3, the DNA is TGTGCCAGCAGTACAGACATCTACACCTTC. This rearrangement joins TRBV28 to TRBJ1-2; D uncertain. Germline V lookup: CDR1 MDHEN, CDR2 SYDVKM. CDR3 size: 10 residues. V lost 5 bases and J lost 10, with 8 bases in between.

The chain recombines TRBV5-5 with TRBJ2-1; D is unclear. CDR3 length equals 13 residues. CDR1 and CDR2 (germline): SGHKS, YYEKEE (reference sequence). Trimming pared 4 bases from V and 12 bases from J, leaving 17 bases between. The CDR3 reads CASSLSPSEGQFF. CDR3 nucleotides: TGTGCCAGCAGCCTTAGCCCGTCCGAAGGGCAGTTCTTC.

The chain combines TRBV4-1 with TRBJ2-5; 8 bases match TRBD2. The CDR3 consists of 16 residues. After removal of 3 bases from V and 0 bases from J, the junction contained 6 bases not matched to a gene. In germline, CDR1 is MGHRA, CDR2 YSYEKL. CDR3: CASSHLGTRNQETQYF. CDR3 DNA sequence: TGCGCCAGCAGCCACCTCGGGACTAGAAACCAAGAGACCCAGTACTTC.

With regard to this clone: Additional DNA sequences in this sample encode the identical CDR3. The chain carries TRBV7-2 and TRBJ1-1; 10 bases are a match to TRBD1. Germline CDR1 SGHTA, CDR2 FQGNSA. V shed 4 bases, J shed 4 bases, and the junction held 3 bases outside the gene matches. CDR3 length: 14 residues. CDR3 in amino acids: CASSSTGGGTEAFF. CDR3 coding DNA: TGTGCCAGCAGCTCGACAGGGGGCGGCACTGAAGCTTTCTTT.

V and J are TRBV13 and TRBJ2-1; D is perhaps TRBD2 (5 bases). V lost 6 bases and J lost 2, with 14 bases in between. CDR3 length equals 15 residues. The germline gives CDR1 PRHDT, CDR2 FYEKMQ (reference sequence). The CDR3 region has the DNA TGTGCCAGCAGTCCGAGCGGAACTCCCTACAATGAGCAGTTCTTC. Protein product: CASSPSGTPYNEQFF.

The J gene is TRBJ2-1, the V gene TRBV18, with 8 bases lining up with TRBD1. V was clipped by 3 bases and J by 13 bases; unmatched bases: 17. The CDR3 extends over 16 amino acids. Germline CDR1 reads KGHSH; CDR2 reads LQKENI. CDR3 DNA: TGTGCCAGCTCACCCAACACCGGACAGGGCCTTTTGGGTCAGTTCTTC. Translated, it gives CASSPNTGQGLLGQFF.

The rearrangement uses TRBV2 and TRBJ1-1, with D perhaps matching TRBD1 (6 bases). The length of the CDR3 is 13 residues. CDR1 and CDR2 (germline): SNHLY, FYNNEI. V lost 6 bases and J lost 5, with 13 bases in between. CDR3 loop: CASRGTLGTEAFF. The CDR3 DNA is TGTGCCAGCAGGGGGACACTAGGGACTGAAGCTTTCTTT.